This TCR beta chain was profiled in a study of T-cell reconstitution after alpha-beta-depleted transplantation in children. A few counts support this clonotype. Unique molecular identifiers were used in preparing the TCRbeta library. TCRdb re-analysed the PCR reads in MiXCR, keeping a single row per CDR3 protein. The data show roughly 790,000 distinct CDR3 sequences, 16% seen once. The CDR3 length is 14 residues. Germline values: CDR1 MDHEN, CDR2 SYDVKM. The trim removed 4 bases at V and 7 bases at J, leaving 10 bases unmatched. The source is a male patient under 18 who had a stem cell transplant for acute lymphoblastic leukemia, so the T cells may come from the graft donor. V is TRBV28 and J is TRBJ2-7; 7 bases match TRBD1. The source material was PBMCs, mostly from graft donor cells, sampled 360 days after TCRalphabeta/CD19-depleted stem cell transplant. CDR3 region: CASSSGTALMEQYF. CDR3 in DNA: TGTGCCAGCAGTTCGGGGACAGCCCTAATGGAGCAGTACTTC.